The 5 T cell receptor beta chains below come from one sample, sequenced in a study of blood T cell repertoires in COVID-19. Generated by immunoSEQ multiplex PCR, the TCRdb table keeps only in-frame clones and is missing some. The sample includes approximately 240,000 clones, 86% of them seen just once. The sample taken for sequencing was peripheral blood. These receptor sequences come from a woman aged 30 to 39 who had recovered from COVID-19.

On this clone itself: The junction departs from the called germline gene at one end, perhaps through a read error. The rearrangement joins TRBV6-1 to TRBJ2-2; 10 bases line up with TRBD1. The germline CDR1 and CDR2 sequences are MNHNS and SASEGT. CDR3 length: 15 residues. The CDR3 region is CASREDRGLIGELFF. Here the CDR3 DNA reads TGTGCCAGCAGGGAAGACAGGGGGCTTATCGGGGAGCTGTTTTTT.

The chain employs TRBV5-6 and TRBJ1-1, with no clear D. The CDR3 runs to 18 residues. The germline V and J ends were trimmed by 4 bases and 0 bases, with 22 bases remaining between them. Germline V gene data show CDR1 as SGHDT and CDR2 as YYEEEE. The CDR3 nucleotides are TGTGCCAGCAGCCCAACCTGGCAGAAACCCACTATGAACACTGAAGCTTTCTTT. Its translation: CASSPTWQKPTMNTEAFF.

The V and J genes are TRBV4-2 and TRBJ2-3, with 8 bases identical to TRBD2. Germline V lookup: CDR1 LGHNA, CDR2 YNFKEQ. V shed 1 base and J 3 bases; nucleotides not matched to a gene: 6. CDR3 length: 16 amino acids. DNA of the CDR3: TGTGCCAGCAGCCAAGGGCCGAGCGGGAGTACAGATACGCAGTATTTT. Translated: CASSQGPSGSTDTQYF.

This sequence joins TRBV11-1 and TRBJ2-6, with D unclear. The germline V gene encodes CDR1 SGHAT and CDR2 FQDESV (reference sequence). The ends were cut back, 8 bases at V and 4 bases at J, with 12 bases in the middle. This CDR3 has 14 amino acids. The CDR3 coding sequence is TGTGCCAGCGTCGGTTCTTTCGGGGCCAACGTCCTGACTTTC. Its translation: CASVGSFGANVLTF. Complete variable domain (other parts from reference TRBV11-1 and TRBJ2-6): EAEVAQSPRYKITEKSQAVAFWCDPISGHATLYWYRQILGQGPELLVQFQDESVVDDSQLPKDRFSAERLKGVDSTLKIQPAELGDSAMYLCASVGSFGANVLTFGAGSRLTVL.

In this sample, this clone turned up once. This chain uses TRBV7-9 with TRBJ2-4; possibly TRBD2 for D (6 bases). Looked up from germline, CDR1 is SEHNR and CDR2 is FQNEAQ (reference sequence). The V end lost 6 bases, the J end lost 0 bases, and 12 bases lay between the germline ends. This CDR3 spans 15 amino acids. The CDR3 loop is CASRPEGLAKNIQYF. Written as DNA, the CDR3 is TGTGCCAGCAGGCCGGAGGGTCTAGCCAAAAACATTCAGTACTTC.